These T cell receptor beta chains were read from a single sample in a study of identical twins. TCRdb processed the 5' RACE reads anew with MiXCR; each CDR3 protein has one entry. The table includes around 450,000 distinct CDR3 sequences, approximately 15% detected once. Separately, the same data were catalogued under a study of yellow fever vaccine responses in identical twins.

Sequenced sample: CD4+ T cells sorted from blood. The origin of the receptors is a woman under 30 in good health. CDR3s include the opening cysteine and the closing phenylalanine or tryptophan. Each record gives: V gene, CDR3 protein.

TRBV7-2,CASSLELAGGDEQFF
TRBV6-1,CASTKVAGYSDTQYF
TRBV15,CATSPLGQGVETQYF
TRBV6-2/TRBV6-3,CASSRTSGGPMPYNEQFF
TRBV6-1,CASSGDKIMHEQYF
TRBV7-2,CASSLQGGSTDTQYF
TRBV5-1,CASRPGTGDEETQYF
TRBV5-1,CASSEGQGSGNTIYF
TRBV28,CASSSLSRGRGNAGELFF
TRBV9,CASSVIASASTDTQYF
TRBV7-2,CASSLSSRVSASEQFF
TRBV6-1,CASSESGGGNSPLHF
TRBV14,CASSPGRYSYNEQFF
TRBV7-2,CASSRTGGGEAFF
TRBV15,CATSAAGRPRTDTQYF
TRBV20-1,CSASSQGRPQETQYF
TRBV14,CASSQELAGRNEQFF
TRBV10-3,CAISEGSEETQYF
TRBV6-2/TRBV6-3,CASSYAGNFETQYF
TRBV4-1,CASSQAGGTITDTQYF
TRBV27,CASSSPSGIITGELFF
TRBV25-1,CASSELPPGTQYF
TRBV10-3,CAIKPETYEQYF
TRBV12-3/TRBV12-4,CASSLVGGAGELFF
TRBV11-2,CASSLDWDRGVTGELFF
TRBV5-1,CASSLEGGRRNEQFF
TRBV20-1,CSTTKDVAGGLDTGELFF
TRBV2,CASSATGFGLGNNEQFF
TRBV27,CASSAPRGSSYNEQFF
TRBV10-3,CAIRSGGPTGELFF
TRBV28,CASSSTGRGSYEQYF
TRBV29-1,CSVGTGGWEQYF
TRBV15,CATSRGQGFTEAFF
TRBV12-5,CASGLVRQTGFPRFF
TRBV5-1,CASSYGESTDTQYF
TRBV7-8,CASSLRVRQGNTEAFF
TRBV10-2,CASSDARGAGVKNIQYF
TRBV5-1,CASSLAPGSYNEQFF
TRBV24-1,CATMGQTETQYF
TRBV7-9,CASSPSTSAHTDTQCF